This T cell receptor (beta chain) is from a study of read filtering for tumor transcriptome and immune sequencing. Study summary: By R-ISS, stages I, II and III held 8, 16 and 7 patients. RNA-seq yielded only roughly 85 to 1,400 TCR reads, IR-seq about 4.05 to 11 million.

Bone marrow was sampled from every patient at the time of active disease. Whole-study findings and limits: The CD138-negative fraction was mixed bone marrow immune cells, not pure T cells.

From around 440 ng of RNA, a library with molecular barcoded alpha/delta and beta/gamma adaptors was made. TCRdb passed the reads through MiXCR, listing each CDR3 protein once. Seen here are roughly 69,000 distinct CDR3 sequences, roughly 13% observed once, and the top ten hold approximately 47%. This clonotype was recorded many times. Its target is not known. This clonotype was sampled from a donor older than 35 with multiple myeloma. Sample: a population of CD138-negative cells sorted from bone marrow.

The CDR3 loop reads CASRRRGGNEQFF. Here the CDR3 DNA reads TGTGCCAGCCGCCGGCGGGGGGGCAATGAGCAGTTCTTC. The V and J genes are TRBV12-3 or TRBV12-4 and TRBJ2-1; 9 nucleotides align to TRBD2. V shed 8 bases, J shed 6 bases, and the junction held 5 bases outside the gene matches. The CDR3 totals 13 residues.